This T cell receptor (beta chain) emerged from a study of identical twins. CDR1 is SEHNR and CDR2 is FQNEAQ in the germline V gene (reference sequence). Trimming removed 1 base from V and 4 bases from J; junction bases left unmatched: 5. The CDR3 is made up of 16 amino acids. Through template switching, a universal primer site was introduced, and the cDNA contained unique molecular identifiers. TCRdb re-derived calls from the 5' RACE reads in MiXCR, one entry per CDR3 protein. The top ten hold 0.25% to 0.3% of the sample, which has around 1.7 million distinct CDR3 sequences, less than 35% seen once. Comment on this clonotype: Its antigen remains unknown.

Study outcomes and limitations: Within cord blood, abundant beta clonotypes carried fewer insertions, but memory repertoires showed no such trend. Conclusions were based on cross-sectional statistical analysis, without following the same donors.

Sequenced input: cord blood. The origin of this receptor is a newborn girl in good health. The J gene is TRBJ2-5, the V gene TRBV7-9, with 11 positions matching TRBD2. The DNA of the CDR3 is TGTGCCAGCAGCTTAGTATTAGCGGGAGGGGGAGAGACCCAGTACTTC. Its protein product is CASSLVLAGGGETQYF.